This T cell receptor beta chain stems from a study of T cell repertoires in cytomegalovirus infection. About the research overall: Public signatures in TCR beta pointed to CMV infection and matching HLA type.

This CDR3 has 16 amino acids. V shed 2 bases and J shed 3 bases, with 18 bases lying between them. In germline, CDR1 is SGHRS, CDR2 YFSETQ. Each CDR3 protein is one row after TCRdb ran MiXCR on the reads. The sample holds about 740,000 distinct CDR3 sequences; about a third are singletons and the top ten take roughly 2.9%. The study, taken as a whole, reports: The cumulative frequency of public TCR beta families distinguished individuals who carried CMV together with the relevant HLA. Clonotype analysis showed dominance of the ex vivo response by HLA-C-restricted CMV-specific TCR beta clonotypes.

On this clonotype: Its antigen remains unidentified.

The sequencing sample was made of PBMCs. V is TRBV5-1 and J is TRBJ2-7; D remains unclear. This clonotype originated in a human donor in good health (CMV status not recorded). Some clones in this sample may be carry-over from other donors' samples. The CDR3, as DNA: TGCGCCAGCAGCTTTACAGTTCGTCCCCAGTACTACGAGCAGTACTTC. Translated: CASSFTVRPQYYEQYF.